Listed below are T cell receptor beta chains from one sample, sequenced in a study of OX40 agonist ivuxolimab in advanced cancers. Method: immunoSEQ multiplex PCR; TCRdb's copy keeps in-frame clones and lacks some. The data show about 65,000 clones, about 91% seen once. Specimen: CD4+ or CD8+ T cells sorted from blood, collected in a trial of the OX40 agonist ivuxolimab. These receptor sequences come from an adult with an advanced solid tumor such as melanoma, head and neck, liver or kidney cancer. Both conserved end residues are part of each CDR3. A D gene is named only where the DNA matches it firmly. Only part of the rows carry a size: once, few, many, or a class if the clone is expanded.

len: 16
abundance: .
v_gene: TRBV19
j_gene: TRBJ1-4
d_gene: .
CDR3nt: TGTGCCAGTAGTCTTTCGGTGGGGAGGAATAATGAAAAACTGTTTTTT
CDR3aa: CASSLSVGRNNEKLFF

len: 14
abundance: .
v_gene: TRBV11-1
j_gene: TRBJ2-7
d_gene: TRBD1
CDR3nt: TGTGCCAGCAGCTTAGACAGGGGAAGGTACGAGCAGTACTTC
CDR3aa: CASSLDRGRYEQYF

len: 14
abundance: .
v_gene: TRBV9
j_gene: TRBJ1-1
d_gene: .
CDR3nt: TGTGCCAGCAGCCCCCAGGGCGCGAACACTGAAGCTTTCTTT
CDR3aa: CASSPQGANTEAFF

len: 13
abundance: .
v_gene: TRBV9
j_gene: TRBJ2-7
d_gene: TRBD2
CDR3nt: TGTGCCAGCAGCGTAACGAGCGGGGGCGAGCAGTACTTC
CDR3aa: CASSVTSGGEQYF

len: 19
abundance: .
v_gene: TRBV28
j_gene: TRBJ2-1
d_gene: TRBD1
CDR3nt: TGTGCCAGCAGTTTATTCGTTGGACAGGGGGCTTGGCTACGGAATGAGCAGTTCTTC
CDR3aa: CASSLFVGQGAWLRNEQFF

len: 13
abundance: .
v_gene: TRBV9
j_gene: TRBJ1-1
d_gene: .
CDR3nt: TGTGCCAGCAGCCCCGGTAGGGGCACTGAAGCTTTCTTT
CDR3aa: CASSPGRGTEAFF

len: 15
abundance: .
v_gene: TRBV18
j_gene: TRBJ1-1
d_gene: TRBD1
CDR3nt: TGTGCCAGCTCCGCGTCCGGACAGGGCATCGCTGAAGCTTTCTTT
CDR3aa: CASSASGQGIAEAFF

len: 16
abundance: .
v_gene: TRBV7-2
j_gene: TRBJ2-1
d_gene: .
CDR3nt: TGTGCCAGCAGCCTCCAGGGGGGGGGCTCCTACAATGAGCAGTTCTTC
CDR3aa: CASSLQGGGSYNEQFF

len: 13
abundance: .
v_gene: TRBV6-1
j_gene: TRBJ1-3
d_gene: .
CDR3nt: TGTGCCAGCAGTGAACAGGTCCCAAACACCATATATTTT
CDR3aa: CASSEQVPNTIYF

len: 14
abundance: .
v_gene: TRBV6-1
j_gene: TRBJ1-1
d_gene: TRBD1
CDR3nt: TGTGCCAGCAGTTCACAGGGGGCGAACACTGAAGCTTTCTTT
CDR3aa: CASSSQGANTEAFF

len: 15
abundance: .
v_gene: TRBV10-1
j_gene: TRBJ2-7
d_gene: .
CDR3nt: TGCGCCAGCAGAACCCAGTTCGCCCTAACCTACGAGCAGTACTTC
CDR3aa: CASRTQFALTYEQYF

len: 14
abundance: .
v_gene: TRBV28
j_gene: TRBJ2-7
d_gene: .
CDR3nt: TGTGCCAGCAGTTTTTCGCCTCCGAACTACGAGCAGTACTTC
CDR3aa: CASSFSPPNYEQYF

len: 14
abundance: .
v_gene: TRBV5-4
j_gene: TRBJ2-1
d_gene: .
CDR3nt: TGTGCCAGCAGCTTGGCGGTGGGAGAGGATGAGCAGTTCTTC
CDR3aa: CASSLAVGEDEQFF

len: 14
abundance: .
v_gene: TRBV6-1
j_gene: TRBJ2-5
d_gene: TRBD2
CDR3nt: TGTGCCAGCAAGGGACTAGCGGGAGCCGAGACCCAGTACTTC
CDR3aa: CASKGLAGAETQYF

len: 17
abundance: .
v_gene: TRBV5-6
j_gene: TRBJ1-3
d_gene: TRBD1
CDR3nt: TGTGCCAGCAGCTTGGGGGGGACAGGAACCTCTGGAAACACCATATATTTT
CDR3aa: CASSLGGTGTSGNTIYF

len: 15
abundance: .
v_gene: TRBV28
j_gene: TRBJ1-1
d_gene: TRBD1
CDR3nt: TGTGCCAGCAGTTCGACAGGGGGCATGAACACTGAAGCTTTCTTT
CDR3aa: CASSSTGGMNTEAFF

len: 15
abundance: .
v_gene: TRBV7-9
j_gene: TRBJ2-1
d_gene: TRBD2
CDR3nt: TGTGCCAGCAGCTTGCTAGCGGGATCCTACAATGAGCAGTTCTTC
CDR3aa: CASSLLAGSYNEQFF

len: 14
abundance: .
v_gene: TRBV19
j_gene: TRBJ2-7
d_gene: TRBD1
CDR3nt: TGTGCCAGTAGTACGGACAGGACAACCTACGAGCAGTACTTC
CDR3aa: CASSTDRTTYEQYF

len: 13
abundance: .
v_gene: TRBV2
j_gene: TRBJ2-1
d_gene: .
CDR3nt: TGTGCCAGCAGTACGGACGTTTACAATGAGCAGTTCTTC
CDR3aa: CASSTDVYNEQFF

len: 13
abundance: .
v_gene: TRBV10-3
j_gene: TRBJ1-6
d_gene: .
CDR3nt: TGTGCCATCAGGCGGGACATAGATTCACCCCTCCACTTT
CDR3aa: CAIRRDIDSPLHF

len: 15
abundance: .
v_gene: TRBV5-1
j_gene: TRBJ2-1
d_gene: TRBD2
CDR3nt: TGCGCCAGCAGCTTGGACGCGGGGGGTCACAATGAGCAGTTCTTC
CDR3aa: CASSLDAGGHNEQFF

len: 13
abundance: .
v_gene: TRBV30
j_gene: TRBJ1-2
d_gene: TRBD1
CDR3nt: TGTGCCAGTCACAGGGGGCAAGACAGTGGCTACACCTTC
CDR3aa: CASHRGQDSGYTF

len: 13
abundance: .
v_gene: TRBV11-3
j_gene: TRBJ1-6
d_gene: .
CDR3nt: TGTGCCAGCAGCGAAAACAGGGATTCACCCCTCCACTTT
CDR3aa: CASSENRDSPLHF

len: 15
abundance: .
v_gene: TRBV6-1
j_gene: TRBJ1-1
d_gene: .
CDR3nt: TGTGCCAGCAGTGAACTGGCCACAATGAACACTGAAGCTTTCTTT
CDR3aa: CASSELATMNTEAFF

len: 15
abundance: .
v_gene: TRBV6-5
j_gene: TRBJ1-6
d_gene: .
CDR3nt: TGTGCCAGCAGTTACTCGAGAGGGGTTAATTCACCCCTCCACTTT
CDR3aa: CASSYSRGVNSPLHF

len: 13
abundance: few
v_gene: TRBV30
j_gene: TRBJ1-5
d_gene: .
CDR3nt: TGTGCCTGGAGTGTACGGTCGGGTCAGCCCCAGCATTTT
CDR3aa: CAWSVRSGQPQHF

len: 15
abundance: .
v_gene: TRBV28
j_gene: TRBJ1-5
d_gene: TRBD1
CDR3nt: TGTGCCAGCAGTCGGACAGGGGGACTCAATCAGCCCCAGCATTTT
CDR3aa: CASSRTGGLNQPQHF

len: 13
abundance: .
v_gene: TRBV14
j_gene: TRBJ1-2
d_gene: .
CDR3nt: TGTGCCAGCAGCCAGACGACAGTCTGGAGCTACACCTTC
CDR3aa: CASSQTTVWSYTF

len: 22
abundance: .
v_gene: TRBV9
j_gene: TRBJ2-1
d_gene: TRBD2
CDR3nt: TGTGCCAGCAGCTCAGGGGACTTCGGGAGGGCCGGTCGGGTCGATCACCAAGGTGAGCAGTTCTTC
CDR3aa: CASSSGDFGRAGRVDHQGEQFF

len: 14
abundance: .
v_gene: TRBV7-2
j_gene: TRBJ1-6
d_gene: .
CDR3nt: TGTGCCAGCAGCTCGGTCCTAATGAATTCACCCCTCCACTTT
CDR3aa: CASSSVLMNSPLHF

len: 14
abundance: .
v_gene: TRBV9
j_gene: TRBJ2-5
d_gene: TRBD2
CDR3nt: TGTGCCAGCAGCATGGGACTAGGGATGGAGACCCAGTACTTC
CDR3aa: CASSMGLGMETQYF

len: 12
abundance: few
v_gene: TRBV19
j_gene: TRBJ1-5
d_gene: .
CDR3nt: TGTGCCAGTGGGCTGGGCAATCAGCCCCAGCATTTT
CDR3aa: CASGLGNQPQHF

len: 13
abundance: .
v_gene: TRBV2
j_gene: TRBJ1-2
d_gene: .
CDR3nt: TGTGCCAGCGTAAGGGGGTTTAACTATGGCTACACCTTC
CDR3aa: CASVRGFNYGYTF

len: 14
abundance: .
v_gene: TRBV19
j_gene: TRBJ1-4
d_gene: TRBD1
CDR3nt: TGTGCCAGTAGTGGGACAGTGCCTAATGAAAAACTGTTTTTT
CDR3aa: CASSGTVPNEKLFF

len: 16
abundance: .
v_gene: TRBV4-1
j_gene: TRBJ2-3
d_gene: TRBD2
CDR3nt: TGCGCCAGCAGCCAAGGAGGACTAGCTTTCGCAGATACGCAGTATTTT
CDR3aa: CASSQGGLAFADTQYF

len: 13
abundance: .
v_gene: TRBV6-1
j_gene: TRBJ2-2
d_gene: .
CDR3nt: TGTGCCAGCGGGTGGGGTCCAGGGAGGGAGCTGTTTTTT
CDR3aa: CASGWGPGRELFF

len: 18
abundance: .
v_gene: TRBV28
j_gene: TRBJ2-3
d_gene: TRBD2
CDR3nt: TGTGCCAGCAGTACTAGCGTATCCTTCCCCCTCTTCACAGATACGCAGTATTTT
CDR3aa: CASSTSVSFPLFTDTQYF

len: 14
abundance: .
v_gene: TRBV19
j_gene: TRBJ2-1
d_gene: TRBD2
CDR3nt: TGTGCCAGTAGTGCGGGACTAGCGGGGAATGAGCAGTTCTTC
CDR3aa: CASSAGLAGNEQFF